The 29 T cell receptor beta chains below come from one sample, sequenced in a study of CD8 T cells in ankylosing spondylitis. Using its own MiXCR run on the 5' RACE reads, TCRdb lists one record per CDR3 protein. The sample consists of approximately 130,000 distinct CDR3 sequences, around 10% of them appearing once. The specimen sequenced was blood, either unsorted or a sorted T cell fraction (not recorded which). The receptor source for this set is a female donor with ankylosing spondylitis or in good health (not recorded which).

This clonotype was found a few times. V usage is TRBV6-2 or TRBV6-3 and J usage is TRBJ2-5; 7 bases align to TRBD2. V lost 4 bases to trimming and J lost 3 bases; unmatched junction nucleotides: 8. From germline, CDR1 is MNHEY and CDR2 SVGEGT. The CDR3 length is 15 residues. CDR3 amino acids: CASSSSASGKETQYF. The DNA for the CDR3 is TGTGCCAGCAGTTCCTCTGCTAGCGGAAAAGAGACCCAGTACTTC.

This clonotype was detected many times. The rearrangement links TRBV20-1 to TRBJ2-2; 10 bases line up with TRBD1. Germline lookup yields CDR1 DFQATT and CDR2 SNEGSKA (reference sequence). The CDR3 has 15 amino acids. V dropped 0 bases and J dropped 7; count of bases not matched to a gene: 5. In DNA form, the CDR3 reads TGCAGTGCTAGAGAGGGGACAGGGGTAGTCGGGGAGCTGTTTTTT. Encoded protein: CSAREGTGVVGELFF.

The rearrangement uses TRBV12-3 or TRBV12-4 and TRBJ1-5; D ambiguous. CDR3 length: 14 residues. The V and J ends lost 1 base and 10 bases respectively, with 14 bases between them. CDR3 nucleotide sequence: TGTGCCAGCAGTTTAGGGGCGTTATGGCAACCCCAGCATTTT. Amino acids: CASSLGALWQPQHF.

The sample holds many counts of this clonotype. This sequence joins TRBV12-3 or TRBV12-4 and TRBJ1-1, with 7 bases identical to TRBD1. CDR3 length: 14 residues. J gave up 1 base and V 6 bases, and 5 bases lay outside the gene matches. This CDR3 reads CASRIDRENTEAFF. CDR3 in DNA: TGTGCCAGCAGGATAGACAGGGAGAACACTGAAGCTTTCTTT.

The sample holds many counts of this clonotype. This chain uses TRBV12-3 or TRBV12-4 with TRBJ2-7, with 8 bases lining up with TRBD2. With 7 bases clipped from V and 0 bases from J, the junction kept 11 bases outside the gene matches. CDR3 size: 16 residues. CDR3 coding DNA: TGTGCCAGCACTGTCCACGGCGGGGGGAGCTCCTACGAGCAGTACTTC. This gives the protein CASTVHGGGSSYEQYF.

The rearrangement joins TRBV2 to TRBJ2-7; 8 bases are shared with TRBD1. CDR1 SNHLY and CDR2 FYNNEI come from the germline V gene. The CDR3 consists of 14 residues. The V and J ends lost 5 bases and 4 bases, in that order; junction bases with no gene match: 7. The CDR3 bases are TGTGCCAGCAGTCCCGGACAGGGAGGTTACGAGCAGTACTTC. Translating it yields CASSPGQGGYEQYF.

The chain combines TRBV11-3 with TRBJ2-7; 11 nucleotides line up with TRBD2. Germline V gene data show CDR1 as SGHNT and CDR2 as YENEEA. The CDR3 sequence is 15 residues long. V dropped 2 bases and J dropped 1; count of bases not matched to a gene: 1. The CDR3 sequence: CASSLLAGGSYEQYF. CDR3 DNA: TGTGCCAGCAGCTTACTAGCGGGAGGATCCTACGAGCAGTACTTC. Drawing the rest from reference TRBV11-3 and TRBJ2-7, the complete variable domain is EAGVVQSPRYKIIEKKQPVAFWCNPISGHNTLYWYLQNLGQGPELLIRYENEEAVDDSQLPKDRFSAERLKGVDSTLKIQPAELGDSAVYLCASSLLAGGSYEQYFGPGTRLTVT.

This clonotype was counted at least ten times. V is TRBV20-1 and J is TRBJ2-7; TRBD2 matches 14 bases. Germline lookup yields CDR1 DFQATT and CDR2 SNEGSKA (reference sequence). The CDR3 consists of 15 residues. Unmatched junction bases numbered 7, after V lost 5 bases and J lost 4 bases. This CDR3 reads CSAVSGTSGSYEQYF. The CDR3 nucleotides are TGCAGTGCTGTCTCCGGGACTAGCGGGAGTTACGAGCAGTACTTC.

This clonotype was recorded a few times. This sequence joins TRBV7-6 and TRBJ1-1; D unclear. CDR1 is SGHVS, CDR2 FNYEAQ, per germline. CDR3 length: 15 amino acids. The germline V and J ends were trimmed by 5 bases and 0 bases, with 13 bases remaining between them. CDR3 nucleotides: TGTGCCAGCAGCCCCCGAAGAGGAATGAACACTGAAGCTTTCTTT. Translation: CASSPRRGMNTEAFF. The full variable domain, completed using reference TRBV7-6 and TRBJ1-1, is GAGVSQSPRYKVTKRGQDVALRCDPISGHVSLYWYRQALGQGPEFLTYFNYEAQQDKSGLPNDRFSAERPEGSISTLTIQRTEQRDSAMYRCASSPRRGMNTEAFFGQGTRLTVV.

This clonotype came up many times. The chain uses TRBV5-1 and TRBJ2-7; TRBD1 aligns across 7 bases. J gave up 1 base and V 4 bases, and 5 bases lay outside the gene matches. This CDR3 comprises 14 residues. Germline lookup yields CDR1 SGHRS and CDR2 YFSETQ. In nucleotides, the CDR3 is TGCGCCAGCAGCACGACGACAGGGTCCTACGAGCAGTACTTC. Residues: CASSTTTGSYEQYF.

This clonotype came up a few times. This chain links TRBV11-1 with TRBJ2-7; tentatively, D is TRBD2 (6 bases). The CDR3 runs to 19 residues. Trimming removed 6 bases at V and 4 bases at J, with 31 bases between. Germline V gene sequence: CDR1 SGHAT, CDR2 FQDESV (reference sequence). CDR3 DNA: TGTGCCAGCAGGAGTACCGGGACCCGCATCGGCGGGGATCAATACGAGCAGTACTTC. It yields the protein CASRSTGTRIGGDQYEQYF.

This clonotype turned up a few times. The V call is TRBV7-9, the J call TRBJ1-2; 8 nucleotides align to TRBD1. V trimming: 5 bases; J trimming: 0 bases; junction bases outside the gene matches: 5. The CDR3 covers 15 residues. Looked up from germline, CDR1 is SEHNR and CDR2 is FQNEAQ (reference sequence). The CDR3 loop reads CASSLSGGANYGYTF. The CDR3 nucleotides are TGTGCCAGCAGCCTTTCAGGGGGCGCTAACTATGGCTACACCTTC.

In this sample, this clonotype turned up a few times. The rearrangement uses TRBV29-1 and TRBJ2-3; no clear D. The CDR3 is made up of 14 amino acids. CDR1 SQVTM and CDR2 ANQGSEA come from the germline V gene. V was trimmed by 4 bases and J by 0 bases, leaving 11 bases between them. The CDR3 coding sequence is TGCAGCGTTGTAGACACTTCTAGCACAGATACGCAGTATTTT. This gives the protein CSVVDTSSTDTQYF.

This clonotype was detected ten times or more. The CDR3 loop is CAIMRGGGTIYF. CDR3 bases: TGTGCCATCATGAGGGGCGGTGGCACCATATATTTT. The chain has TRBV10-3 and TRBJ1-3; maybe TRBD1 (5 bases). This CDR3 is built from 12 residues. V was cut by 7 bases and J by 9 bases, with 13 bases left in between. CDR1 is ENHRY and CDR2 is SYGVKD in the germline V gene.

The table lists this clonotype with many counts. This sequence joins TRBV5-1 and TRBJ2-7; unclear D gene. V was shortened by 0 bases and J by 4 bases, with 14 bases between the two germline ends. The CDR3 runs 15 residues. Germline CDR1 SGHRS, CDR2 YFSETQ. CDR3: CASSLGAGSNYEQYF. In DNA form, the CDR3 reads TGCGCCAGCAGCTTGGGGGCAGGTAGTAATTACGAGCAGTACTTC. The full variable domain, with the rest looked up from reference TRBV5-1 and TRBJ2-7, is KAGVTQTPRYLIKTRGQQVTLSCSPISGHRSVSWYQQTPGQGLQFLFEYFSETQRNKGNFPGRFSGRQFSNSRSEMNVSTLELGDSALYLCASSLGAGSNYEQYFGPGTRLTVT.

This clonotype appeared many times. The chain recombines TRBV5-1 with TRBJ1-2; D may be TRBD1 (5 bases). CDR3 length: 14 amino acids. Germline V gene sequence: CDR1 SGHRS, CDR2 YFSETQ. Trimming removed 4 bases from V and 7 bases from J, with 17 bases in between. Here the CDR3 DNA reads TGCGCCAGCAGCCAAGACAGTTTTAGATCTGGCTACACCTTC. Translating it yields CASSQDSFRSGYTF.

At least ten counts were recorded for this clonotype. The chain employs TRBV20-1 and TRBJ2-7, with 7 bases aligning to TRBD2. Per germline, CDR1 DFQATT and CDR2 SNEGSKA (reference sequence). With 1 base clipped from V and 5 bases from J, the junction kept 2 bases outside the gene matches. The CDR3 runs to 12 residues. CDR3 sequence reads: CSARGLADEQYF. For the CDR3, the DNA is TGCAGTGCTAGAGGGCTAGCGGACGAGCAGTACTTC.

This clonotype was observed many times. The V gene is TRBV2, the J gene TRBJ1-5; D ambiguous. This CDR3 is built from 13 residues. CDR1 and CDR2 (germline): SNHLY, FYNNEI. V lost 7 bases and J lost 6, with 13 bases in between. The CDR3 protein is CASTNNGGQPQHF. Here the CDR3 DNA reads TGTGCCAGCACAAACAACGGCGGTCAGCCCCAGCATTTT.

This clonotype was counted many times. The gene calls are TRBV5-4 and TRBJ2-3; TRBD2 is a possible D gene (5 bases). This CDR3 is 11 amino acids long. CDR1 is SGHNT and CDR2 is YYREEE in the germline V gene (reference sequence). Trimming left V 3 bases short and J 8 bases short, with 7 bases between. The CDR3 spells CASSSEGTQYF. The CDR3 DNA sequence: TGTGCCAGCAGCTCCGAGGGTACGCAGTATTTT.

This clonotype was counted between two and nine times. This rearrangement joins TRBV23-1 to TRBJ1-1; 12 nucleotides match TRBD1. TRBV23-1 is identified as an open reading frame with a role that is uncertain. The trim removed 2 bases at V and 11 bases at J, leaving 3 bases unmatched. This CDR3 region has 13 residues. The CDR3 protein is CASSQGTGGKAFF. The CDR3 nucleotides are TGCGCCAGCAGTCAAGGGACAGGGGGCAAGGCTTTCTTT.

This clonotype occurred many times. The genes are TRBV5-5 and TRBJ1-1; weak D call: TRBD1 (5 bases). Between the trimmed V and J ends, which lost 6 bases and 3 bases, there was a span of 15 bases. CDR3 length equals 14 residues. Germline CDR1 is SGHKS and CDR2 is YYEKEE (reference sequence). CDR3 nucleotides: TGTGCCAGCATTTTCGGGGGTAGGGACACTGAAGCTTTCTTT. Translated, it gives CASIFGGRDTEAFF.

This clonotype was found a few times. J is TRBJ2-1 and V is TRBV28, with 9 bases lining up with TRBD2. Germline CDR1 is MDHEN and CDR2 is SYDVKM. V lost 2 bases, J lost 6 bases, and 5 bases stayed unmatched. The CDR3 contains 15 residues. CDR3 sequence: CASSLQRGAFNEQFF. The CDR3 DNA follows: TGTGCCAGCAGTTTACAGCGGGGGGCTTTCAATGAGCAGTTCTTC.

This clonotype was observed at least ten times. Here the CDR3 DNA reads TGTGCCAGCAGTTCCCGGACAGGTGGGGGTGGCTACACCTTC. Protein product: CASSSRTGGGGYTF. The rearrangement joins TRBV12-3 or TRBV12-4 to TRBJ1-2, with TRBD1 matching 7 bases. The trim removed 4 bases at V and 7 bases at J, leaving 9 bases unmatched. The CDR3 has 14 amino acids.

This clonotype has more than one count but fewer than ten. The chain is built from TRBV6-5 and TRBJ1-2; maybe TRBD1 (5 bases). CDR3 length: 16 residues. Trimming cost V 0 bases and J 4 bases, with 15 bases left between them. Germline V gene sequence: CDR1 MNHEY, CDR2 SVGAGI. The CDR3 region is CASSYSGRGQSYGYTF. Written as DNA, the CDR3 is TGTGCCAGCAGTTACTCGGGGCGAGGACAAAGCTATGGCTACACCTTC.

This clonotype was seen many times. This sequence joins TRBV28 and TRBJ1-2; D unclear. CDR1 MDHEN and CDR2 SYDVKM come from the germline V gene. The CDR3 consists of 11 residues. V was trimmed by 10 bases and J by 8 bases, leaving 14 bases between them. CDR3 sequence reads: CAILFNRGYTF. The CDR3, as DNA: TGTGCCATCCTGTTTAATAGGGGCTACACCTTC.

This clonotype turned up a few times. V gene TRBV29-1 combines with J gene TRBJ2-7; 9 nucleotides align to TRBD1. CDR1 and CDR2 from the germline V gene are SQVTM and ANQGSEA. This CDR3 has 13 residues. After removal of 6 bases from V and 7 bases from J, the junction contained 10 bases not matched to a gene. The CDR3 protein is CSVTRTGDGEQYF. The CDR3 DNA is TGCAGCGTCACCCGGACAGGGGATGGGGAGCAGTACTTC.

In its sample, this clonotype was seen many times. The CDR3 DNA is TGTGCCAGCAGCTTAGCAGGGCAGCCAAATGAAAAACTGTTTTTT. Protein product: CASSLAGQPNEKLFF. The chain joins TRBV7-2 to TRBJ1-4; D gene ambiguous. Trimming shortened V by 0 bases and J by 5 bases, and 10 bases separated the two germline ends. In germline, CDR1 is SGHTA, CDR2 FQGNSA. The CDR3 loop spans 15 amino acids.

The chain links TRBV22-1 to TRBJ1-5; the table assigns TRBD1, which was not confirmed against the DNA. TRBV22-1 is termed a pseudogene. This CDR3 comprises 16 residues. DNA of the CDR3: TGTCCTGGGAGCGCACGGGGGGCGATTTGGGATCAGCCCCAGCATTTT. Protein: CPGSARGAIWDQPQHF.

This clonotype was seen ten or more times. This sequence joins TRBV5-6 and TRBJ2-1; tentatively, D is TRBD2 (6 bases). The V end was cut by 0 bases, the J end by 5 bases, with 18 bases between. This CDR3 has 17 amino acids. Germline V gene data show CDR1 as SGHDT and CDR2 as YYEEEE. In nucleotides, the CDR3 is TGTGCCAGCAGCTTGGAGACTAGGAGACAAGTTAACAATGAGCAGTTCTTC. Amino acid sequence: CASSLETRRQVNNEQFF.